These 25 T cell receptor beta chains were all obtained from the same sample, sequenced in a study of blood T cell repertoires in COVID-19. The assay was immunoSEQ multiplex PCR, and TCRdb's table has in-frame clones only and misses some. The sample has about 200,000 clones; around 80% are singletons. Sequencing was carried out using peripheral blood. The receptors stem from a human donor with acute or convalescent COVID-19. The donor label of this sample is uncertain.

The chain links TRBV2 to TRBJ2-1; D ambiguous. Deletions cut 6 bases from V and 2 bases from J, with 8 bases between. Germline assignment: CDR1 SNHLY and CDR2 FYNNEI. The CDR3 sequence is 13 residues long. CDR3 DNA sequence: TGTGCCAGCAGCCTCCTAGCCTACAATGAGCAGTTCTTC. This encodes CASSLLAYNEQFF.

This clone appeared a single time. This sample includes further DNA sequences coding for the same CDR3. This sequence joins TRBV5-1 and TRBJ1-5, with 7 bases matching TRBD1. The CDR3 is 15 residues long. Germline CDR1 SGHRS, CDR2 YFSETQ. The J segment lost 2 bases and the V segment lost 0 bases, leaving 2 bases of the junction unmatched. The CDR3 DNA sequence: TGCGCCAGCAGCTTGGAACAGGGGCGCAATCAGCCCCAGCATTTT. Amino acids: CASSLEQGRNQPQHF.

V and J are TRBV5-1 and TRBJ1-2; no definite D call. The germline CDR1 and CDR2 sequences are SGHRS and YFSETQ. The CDR3 covers 14 residues. V lost 0 bases and J 8 bases, leaving 14 bases between the germline ends. For the CDR3, the DNA is TGCGCCAGCAGCTTGGGCTCAGAGGCTTGGGGCTACACCTTC. Protein: CASSLGSEAWGYTF.

This clone was seen once. The chain carries TRBV6-6 and TRBJ2-1; TRBD2 aligns across 12 bases. The V gene end was trimmed by 6 bases and the J gene end by 6 bases; junction bases not matched to a gene: 3. CDR3 length: 14 amino acids. Germline values: CDR1 MNHNY, CDR2 SVGAGI (reference sequence). CDR3 in amino acids: CASRLAGGGNEQFF. The CDR3 DNA reads TGTGCCAGCAGACTAGCGGGAGGTGGCAATGAGCAGTTCTTC.

The table lists this clone with a count of one. The rearrangement joins TRBV6-6 to TRBJ2-7, with TRBD2 as a possible D gene (7 bases). Germline V CDR1 and CDR2: MNHNY, SVGAGI (reference sequence). The CDR3 runs 16 residues. With 2 bases removed from V and 6 bases from J, the gap between germline ends came to 20 bases. In nucleotides, the CDR3 is TGTGCCAGCAGTTACGGAGAAGGGTGGGAGGGGGGCGAGCAGTACTTC. Protein sequence: CASSYGEGWEGGEQYF.

The chain has TRBV7-3 and TRBJ2-1, with 7 bases identical to TRBD1. This CDR3 comprises 15 residues. With 8 bases clipped from V and 5 bases from J, the junction kept 12 bases outside the gene matches. Germline CDR1 and CDR2: SGHTA and FQGTGA. The CDR3 region is CASSKGASNHNEQFF. The CDR3 coding sequence is TGTGCCAGCTCCAAGGGGGCTAGCAATCACAATGAGCAGTTCTTC.

The V gene is TRBV29-1, the J gene TRBJ1-1, with TRBD1 matching over 7 bases. The CDR3 is 12 residues long. V gave up 3 bases and J gave up 3 bases; unmatched junction bases: 1. Germline values: CDR1 SQVTM, CDR2 ANQGSEA. CDR3 amino acids: CSVDRGDTEAFF. The CDR3 region has the DNA TGCAGCGTTGACAGGGGGGACACTGAAGCTTTCTTT.

This clone showed up just once. The chain is built from TRBV27 and TRBJ1-4, with D maybe TRBD1 (5 bases). Germline V gives CDR1 MNHEY, CDR2 SMNVEV (reference sequence). CDR3 length: 15 amino acids. Trimming pared 3 bases from V and 0 bases from J, leaving 8 bases between. CDR3 protein: CASSFQGSTNEKLFF. CDR3 in DNA: TGTGCCAGCAGTTTCCAGGGATCAACTAATGAAAAACTGTTTTTT.

The CDR3 coding sequence is TGCAGCGTCAGTTCTAGCGGGAAATACAATGAGCAGTTCTTC. Translated: CSVSSSGKYNEQFF. The chain has TRBV29-1 and TRBJ2-1, with TRBD2 matching 9 bases. This CDR3 spans 14 amino acids. V lost 6 bases and J lost 4; bases outside the gene matches: 7. CDR1 is SQVTM, CDR2 ANQGSEA, per germline.

The CDR3 sequence: CASKLAGEYTGELFF. In nucleotides, the CDR3 is TGTGCCAGTAAACTAGCGGGAGAGTACACCGGGGAGCTGTTTTTT. The V and J genes are TRBV19 and TRBJ2-2; 11 bases line up with TRBD2. Germline V gene sequence: CDR1 LNHDA, CDR2 SQIVND (reference sequence). Trimming at V came to 7 bases and at J to 3 bases, leaving 4 bases not matched to a gene. The CDR3 consists of 15 residues.

V gene TRBV25-1 combines with J gene TRBJ1-2; 9 nucleotides align to TRBD1. Germline-derived CDR1 and CDR2 are MGHDK and SYGVNS. The CDR3 is made up of 13 amino acids. V shed 4 bases and J 5 bases; nucleotides not matched to a gene: 2. The CDR3 DNA reads TGTGCCAGCAGTGTACAGGGGGCATATGGCTACACCTTC. Protein: CASSVQGAYGYTF.

J is TRBJ1-2 and V is TRBV5-1; TRBD1 agrees at 9 bases. From germline, CDR1 is SGHRS and CDR2 YFSETQ. V lost 3 bases to trimming and J lost 0 bases; unmatched junction nucleotides: 6. The CDR3 is made up of 16 amino acids. CDR3 nucleotide sequence: TGCGCCAGCAGCTGGGGGACAGGGTGGGCTAACTATGGCTACACCTTC. Protein sequence: CASSWGTGWANYGYTF.

The chain carries TRBV6-5 and TRBJ1-6, with 10 bases lining up with TRBD1. The V gene's germline CDR1 is MNHEY and CDR2 SVGAGI. This CDR3 contains 15 residues. Germline trimming cut 4 bases from V and 9 bases from J; bases unmatched to any gene: 6. CDR3 protein: CASSSDRGLGSPLHF. The CDR3 bases are TGTGCCAGCAGTTCCGACAGGGGGCTCGGTTCACCCCTCCACTTT.

The sample holds one count of this clone. The V and J genes are TRBV6-6 and TRBJ2-1; 9 nucleotides agree with TRBD1. J was trimmed by 6 bases and V by 5 bases; bases with no gene match: 8. Germline CDR1 is MNHNY and CDR2 is SVGAGI (reference sequence). The CDR3 runs to 15 residues. CDR3 DNA: TGTGCCAGCAGTAATACAGGGGGCACGGGCAATGAGCAGTTCTTC. Translation gives CASSNTGGTGNEQFF.

This chain uses TRBV11-2 with TRBJ2-5; tentatively, D is TRBD1 (6 bases). V was shortened by 5 bases and J by 3 bases, with 16 bases between the two germline ends. This CDR3 comprises 15 residues. The germline V gene has CDR1 SGHAT and CDR2 FQNNGV. DNA for the CDR3: TGTGCCAGCAGCCTAGCCTTTGGGGACAAAGAGACCCAGTACTTC. It codes for CASSLAFGDKETQYF.

The genes are TRBV18 and TRBJ1-1; D not resolved. The V and J ends lost 2 bases and 1 base respectively, with 8 bases between them. Germline CDR1 is KGHSH and CDR2 is LQKENI. The CDR3 is 14 residues long. CDR3 DNA: TGTGCCAGCTCACCATTGGCAACGAACACTGAAGCTTTCTTT. Translation: CASSPLATNTEAFF.

The J gene is TRBJ1-5, the V gene TRBV5-1, with a weak D call TRBD1 (6 bases). From germline, CDR1 is SGHRS and CDR2 YFSETQ. Trimming removed 4 bases at V and 6 bases at J, with 20 bases between. This CDR3 has 16 amino acids. CDR3 DNA: TGCGCCAGCAGCCCAAACCCAGGGGAAACAAGTCAGCCCCAGCATTTT. Protein: CASSPNPGETSQPQHF.

The chain couples TRBV24-1 to TRBJ1-5; tentative D call: TRBD1 (5 bases). In germline, CDR1 is KGHDR, CDR2 SFDVKD. The CDR3 runs to 15 residues. V lost 4 bases and J lost 2, with 11 bases in between. The CDR3 reads CATSDPRGGNQPQHF. In nucleotides, the CDR3 is TGTGCCACCAGTGACCCAAGGGGCGGCAATCAGCCCCAGCATTTT.

The J gene is TRBJ1-1, the V gene TRBV6-5; the D is unclear. Germline CDR1 reads MNHEY; CDR2 reads SVGAGI. Trimming stripped 7 bases from V and 10 bases from J, with 19 bases between. This CDR3 contains 13 residues. CDR3: CASTVSPGKGAFF. CDR3 coding DNA: TGTGCCAGCACCGTCTCCCCAGGAAAAGGAGCTTTCTTT.

This clone was detected only once. The chain employs TRBV19 and TRBJ2-1; perhaps TRBD2 as D (7 bases). CDR1 LNHDA and CDR2 SQIVND come from the germline V gene (reference sequence). The V end lost 3 bases, the J end lost 0 bases, and 12 bases lay between the germline ends. This CDR3 comprises 16 residues. CDR3 nucleotides: TGTGCCAGTAGTATTTGGAGGGGGGGCTCCTACAATGAGCAGTTCTTC. Amino acid sequence: CASSIWRGGSYNEQFF.

The chain couples TRBV27 to TRBJ2-1; 8 positions agree with TRBD1. The trim removed 6 bases at V and 6 bases at J, leaving 1 base unmatched. CDR3 size: 12 residues. CDR1 is MNHEY and CDR2 is SMNVEV in the germline V gene (reference sequence). The CDR3 spells CASRQGGNEQFF. The CDR3 coding sequence is TGTGCCAGCAGACAGGGGGGCAATGAGCAGTTCTTC.

The gene calls are TRBV27 and TRBJ1-5; the D is unclear. V lost 3 bases to trimming and J lost 2 bases, with 11 bases between them. Germline values: CDR1 MNHEY, CDR2 SMNVEV (reference sequence). The CDR3 sequence is 15 residues long. CDR3 coding DNA: TGTGCCAGCAGTTTGGAGCCCGGGGGCAATCAGCCCCAGCATTTT. It yields the protein CASSLEPGGNQPQHF.

This clone was seen only once. This CDR3 is CASMPPTTGVYGYTF. The CDR3 DNA reads as TGTGCCAGTATGCCACCCACAACAGGGGTCTATGGCTACACCTTC. The chain carries TRBV19 and TRBJ1-2; 7 positions match TRBD1. Per germline, CDR1 LNHDA and CDR2 SQIVND (reference sequence). The CDR3 spans 15 residues. The V segment lost 7 bases and the J segment 4 bases; nucleotides outside the gene matches: 12.

The chain employs TRBV12-3 or TRBV12-4 and TRBJ2-1, with D perhaps TRBD2 (6 bases). The CDR3 spans 13 residues. Trimming shortened V by 3 bases and J by 8 bases, and 11 bases separated the two germline ends. CDR3 sequence reads: CASSFLAVYEQFF. The CDR3 DNA follows: TGTGCCAGCAGTTTCTTAGCGGTATATGAGCAGTTCTTC.

This rearrangement joins TRBV5-1 to TRBJ1-2, with a tentative D call TRBD1 (6 bases). Germline CDR1 and CDR2: SGHRS and YFSETQ. V was cut by 4 bases and J by 6 bases, with 22 bases left in between. The length of the CDR3 is 16 residues. Here the CDR3 DNA reads TGCGCCAGCAGCCCGGGAGGGGGAGACGGGCGTCATGGCTACACCTTC. Amino acids: CASSPGGGDGRHGYTF. The entire variable domain, with the rest obtained from reference TRBV5-1 and TRBJ1-2, is as follows: KAGVTQTPRYLIKTRGQQVTLSCSPISGHRSVSWYQQTPGQGLQFLFEYFSETQRNKGNFPGRFSGRQFSNSRSEMNVSTLELGDSALYLCASSPGGGDGRHGYTFGSGTRLTVV.